The TCR beta chain under discussion was sequenced for a study of molecular identifiers for immune sequencing clone quantification. Study outcomes and limitations: For highly expanded clones, sizes could be underestimated when identical TCR molecules share a barcode.

Of note for this clonotype: What it binds is not known.

Germline V gene lookup returns CDR1 SEHNR and CDR2 FQNEAQ (reference sequence). The ends were cut back, 2 bases at V and 2 bases at J, with 13 bases in the middle. The CDR3 covers 16 residues. A CD8+CD4-CCR7+CD45RA+ phenotype served as the sorting definition for naive CD8 T cells. Previously described methods and listed TCR primers produced bulk TCR libraries. TCRdb reprocessed the PCR reads with MiXCR, giving one entry per CDR3 protein. This table holds about half a million distinct CDR3 sequences, 20% to 25% found once. The chain links TRBV7-9 to TRBJ1-5; D is possibly TRBD1 (5 bases). Sequencing input: naive CD8+ T cells from blood, with Jurkat cell RNA spiked in. Described subset: FACS-sorted CD8+CD4-CCR7+CD45RA+ naive T cells. This sequence originates from a human donor in good health. Some libraries in this study had Jurkat cell RNA spiked in. The CDR3 region has the DNA TGTGCCAGCAGCTTAAGTAGCCAGGGTGGCAATCAGCCCCAGCATTTT. Translated, it gives CASSLSSQGGNQPQHF.